The source of this T cell receptor beta chain is a study of identical twins. Regarding the study as a whole: Beta out-of-frame sequences displayed a weaker excess of sharing between twins. In cord blood, abundant beta clonotypes had fewer insertions; memory showed no trend.

MiXCR, run by TCRdb on the 5' RACE reads, gives a single entry per CDR3 protein. The sample lists about 220,000 distinct CDR3 sequences, approximately 7.1% occurring once. CDR1 is DFQATT, CDR2 SNEGSKA, per germline (reference sequence). There are 15 residues in the CDR3. Trimming pared 1 base from V and 8 bases from J, leaving 19 bases between. For this clonotype: Its antigen is as yet unknown.

These data also featured in a second study, about T cells expressing NK-cell markers. That work contributes: NKG2C+ dominant clonotypes from 5 to 7 donors made up about 1.0-8% of CD8+ T cells. The CD3+CD56-NKG2C+ fraction of a handful of donors was also led by these clonotypes.

Source material: CD8+ T cells sorted from blood. The clonotype originates from a woman between 18 and 29 years old in good health. J is TRBJ2-3 and V is TRBV20-1, with D perhaps matching TRBD2 (6 bases). DNA for the CDR3: TGCAGTGCTAGAGTCGTGGGGCTAGCGAGATCTACGCAGTATTTT. This gives the protein CSARVVGLARSTQYF.